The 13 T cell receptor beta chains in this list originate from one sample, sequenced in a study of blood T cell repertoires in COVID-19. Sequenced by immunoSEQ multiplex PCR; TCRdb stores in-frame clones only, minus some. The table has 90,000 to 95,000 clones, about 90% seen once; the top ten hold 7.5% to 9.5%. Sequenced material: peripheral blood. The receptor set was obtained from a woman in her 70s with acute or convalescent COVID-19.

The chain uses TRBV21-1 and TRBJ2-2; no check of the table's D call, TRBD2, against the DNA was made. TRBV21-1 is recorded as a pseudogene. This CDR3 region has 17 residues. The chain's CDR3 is CASSKWSVAANTGELFF. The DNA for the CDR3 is TGTGCCAGCAGCAAATGGTCGGTGGCGGCTAACACCGGGGAGCTGTTTTTT.

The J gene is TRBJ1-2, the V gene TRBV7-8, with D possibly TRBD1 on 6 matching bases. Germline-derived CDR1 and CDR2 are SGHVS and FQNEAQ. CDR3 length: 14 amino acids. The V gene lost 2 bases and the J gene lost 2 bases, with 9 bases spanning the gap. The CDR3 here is CASSLRDKNYGYTF. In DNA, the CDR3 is TGTGCCAGCAGCTTAAGGGACAAGAACTATGGCTACACCTTC.

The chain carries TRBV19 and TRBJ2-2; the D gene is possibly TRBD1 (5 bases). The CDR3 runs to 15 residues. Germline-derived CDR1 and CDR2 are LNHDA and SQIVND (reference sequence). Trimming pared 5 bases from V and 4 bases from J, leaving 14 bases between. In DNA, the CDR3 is TGTGCCAGTAGTTGGATGCCAGGGTCCACCGGGGAGCTGTTTTTT. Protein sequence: CASSWMPGSTGELFF.

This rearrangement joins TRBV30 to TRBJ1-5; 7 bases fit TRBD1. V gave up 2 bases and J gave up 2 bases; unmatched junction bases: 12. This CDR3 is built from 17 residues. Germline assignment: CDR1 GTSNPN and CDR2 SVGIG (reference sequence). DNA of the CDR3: TGTGCCTGGAGTCGGAGACAGGGAGACGGTGGCAATCAGCCCCAGCATTTT. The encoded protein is CAWSRRQGDGGNQPQHF.

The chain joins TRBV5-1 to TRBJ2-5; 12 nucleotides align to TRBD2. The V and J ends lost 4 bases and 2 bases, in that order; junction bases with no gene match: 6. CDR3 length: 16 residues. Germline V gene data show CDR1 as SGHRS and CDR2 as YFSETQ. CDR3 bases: TGCGCCAGCAGCCTCGGGACTAGCGGGCCTCAAGAGACCCAGTACTTC. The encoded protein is CASSLGTSGPQETQYF.

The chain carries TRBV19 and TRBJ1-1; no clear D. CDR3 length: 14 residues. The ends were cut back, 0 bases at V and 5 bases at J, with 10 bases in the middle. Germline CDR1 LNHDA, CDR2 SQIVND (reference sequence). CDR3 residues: CASSIDLGGTEAFF. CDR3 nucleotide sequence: TGTGCCAGTAGTATAGATCTCGGAGGAACTGAAGCTTTCTTT. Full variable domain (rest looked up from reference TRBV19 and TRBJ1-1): DGGITQSPKYLFRKEGQNVTLSCEQNLNHDAMYWYRQDPGQGLRLIYYSQIVNDFQKGDIAEGYSVSREKKESFPLTVTSAQKNPTAFYLCASSIDLGGTEAFFGQGTRLTVV.

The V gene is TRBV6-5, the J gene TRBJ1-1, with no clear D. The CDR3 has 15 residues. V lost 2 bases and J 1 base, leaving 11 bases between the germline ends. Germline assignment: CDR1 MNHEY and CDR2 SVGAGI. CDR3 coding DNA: TGTGCCAGCAGTTACCTAACTCCGAAGAACACTGAAGCTTTCTTT. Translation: CASSYLTPKNTEAFF.

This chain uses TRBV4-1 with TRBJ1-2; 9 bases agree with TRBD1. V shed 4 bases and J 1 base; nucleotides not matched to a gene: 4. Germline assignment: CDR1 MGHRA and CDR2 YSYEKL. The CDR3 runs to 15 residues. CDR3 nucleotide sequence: TGCGCCAGCAGCCTACAGGGGGCCCGTAACTATGGCTACACCTTC. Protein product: CASSLQGARNYGYTF.

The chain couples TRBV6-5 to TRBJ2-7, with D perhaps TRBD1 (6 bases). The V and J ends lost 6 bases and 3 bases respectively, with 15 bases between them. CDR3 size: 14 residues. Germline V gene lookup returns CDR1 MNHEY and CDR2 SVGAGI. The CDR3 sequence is CASSISGEFYEQYF. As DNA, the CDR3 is TGTGCCAGCAGCATTTCAGGGGAATTCTACGAGCAGTACTTC.

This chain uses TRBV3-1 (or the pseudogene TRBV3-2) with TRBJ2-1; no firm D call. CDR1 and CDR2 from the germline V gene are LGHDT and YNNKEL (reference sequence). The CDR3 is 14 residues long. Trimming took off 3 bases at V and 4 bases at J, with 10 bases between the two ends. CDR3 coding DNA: TGTGCCAGCAGCCATGTCGGCGGATACAATGAGCAGTTCTTC. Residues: CASSHVGGYNEQFF.

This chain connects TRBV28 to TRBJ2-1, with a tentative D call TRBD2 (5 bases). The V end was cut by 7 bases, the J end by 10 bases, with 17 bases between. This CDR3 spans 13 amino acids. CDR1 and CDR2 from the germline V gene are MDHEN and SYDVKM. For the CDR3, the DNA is TGTGCCAGCAACTTGGGAGTGGATTACGAGCAGTTCTTC. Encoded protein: CASNLGVDYEQFF. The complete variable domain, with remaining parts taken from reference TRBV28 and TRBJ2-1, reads DVKVTQSSRYLVKRTGEKVFLECVQDMDHENMFWYRQDPGLGLRLIYFSYDVKMKEKGDIPEGYSVSREKKERFSLILESASTNQTSMYLCASNLGVDYEQFFGPGTRLTVL.

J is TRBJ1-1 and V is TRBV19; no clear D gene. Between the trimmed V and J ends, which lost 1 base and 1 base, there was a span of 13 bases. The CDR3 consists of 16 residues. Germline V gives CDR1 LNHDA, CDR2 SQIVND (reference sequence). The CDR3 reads CASSIGRISWNTEAFF. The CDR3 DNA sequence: TGTGCCAGTAGTATAGGGAGAATTTCCTGGAACACTGAAGCTTTCTTT.

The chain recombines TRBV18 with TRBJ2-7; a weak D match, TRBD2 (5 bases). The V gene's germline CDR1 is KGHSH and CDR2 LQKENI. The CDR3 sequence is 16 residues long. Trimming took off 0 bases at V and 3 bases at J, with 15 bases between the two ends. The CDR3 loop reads CASSPPDGNWIYEQYF. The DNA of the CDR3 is TGTGCCAGCTCACCACCCGACGGGAATTGGATCTACGAGCAGTACTTC.